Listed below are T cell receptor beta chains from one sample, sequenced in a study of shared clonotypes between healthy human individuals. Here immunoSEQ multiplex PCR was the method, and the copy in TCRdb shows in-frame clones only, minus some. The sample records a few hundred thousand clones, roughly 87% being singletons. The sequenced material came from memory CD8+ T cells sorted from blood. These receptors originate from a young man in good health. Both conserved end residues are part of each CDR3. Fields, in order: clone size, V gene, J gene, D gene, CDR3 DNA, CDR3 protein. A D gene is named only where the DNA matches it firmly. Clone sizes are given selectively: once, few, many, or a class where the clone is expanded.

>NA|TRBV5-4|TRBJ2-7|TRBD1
TGTGCCAGCAGCGCGAGACAGGGACAGGAGGGCTCCTACGAGCAGTACTTC
CASSARQGQEGSYEQYF
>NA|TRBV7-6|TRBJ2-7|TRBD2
TGTGCCAGCAGCCGATCACTAGCGGACCTGACCTACGAGCAGTACTTC
CASSRSLADLTYEQYF
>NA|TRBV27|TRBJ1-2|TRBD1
TGTGCCAGCAGTTCTACAACGACAGGGTCGGGCGGCTACACCTTC
CASSSTTTGSGGYTF
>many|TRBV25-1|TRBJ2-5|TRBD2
TGTGCCAGCAGTGCCATTAAGACTAGCGGACAAGAGACCCAGTACTTC
CASSAIKTSGQETQYF
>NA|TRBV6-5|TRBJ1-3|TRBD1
TGTGCCAGCAGGCCTTTAGGGGGCCCTGGAAACACCATATATTTT
CASRPLGGPGNTIYF
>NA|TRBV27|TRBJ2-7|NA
TGTGCCAGCAGTTTAACGGGCCCCTACGAGCAGTACTTC
CASSLTGPYEQYF
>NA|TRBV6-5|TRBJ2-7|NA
TGTGCCAGCAGCCCCTGGGAAGGGGTCGGCGAGCAGTACTTC
CASSPWEGVGEQYF
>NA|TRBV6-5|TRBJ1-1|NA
TGTGCCAGCAGTTACGCCCCGGGAAGGATGGACACTGAAGCTTTCTTT
CASSYAPGRMDTEAFF
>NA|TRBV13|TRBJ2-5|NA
TGTGCCAGCAGCTTTGGGGAAGAAGAGACCCAGTACTTC
CASSFGEEETQYF
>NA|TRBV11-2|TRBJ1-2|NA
TGTGCCAGCAGCTTTTGGGACCCGAACTACGGCTACACCTTC
CASSFWDPNYGYTF
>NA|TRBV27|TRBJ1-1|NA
TGTGCCAGCAGCGACCGGTGTACGGGGAACACTGAAGCTTTCTTT
CASSDRCTGNTEAFF
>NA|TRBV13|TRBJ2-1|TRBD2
TGTGCCAGCAGCTTAGGCTTACGGGGGGGACCCTACAATGAGCAGTTCTTC
CASSLGLRGGPYNEQFF
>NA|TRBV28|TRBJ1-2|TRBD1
TGTGCCAGCAGTTTACGTGTGATGGGACAGGGAGGGTACGACTATGGCTACACCTTC
CASSLRVMGQGGYDYGYTF
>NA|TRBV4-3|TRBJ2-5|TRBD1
TGCGCCAGCAGCCAAGACCCGGACAGGGCAGAGACCCAGTACTTC
CASSQDPDRAETQYF
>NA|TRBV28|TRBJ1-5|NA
TGTGCCAGCACCCTCCGGGTGCGGAATCAGCCCCAGCATTTT
CASTLRVRNQPQHF
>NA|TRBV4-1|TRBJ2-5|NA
TGCGCCAGCAGCCAGCACGTCATATTCGGGGAGACCCAGTACTTC
CASSQHVIFGETQYF
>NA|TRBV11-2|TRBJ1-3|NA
TGTGCCAGCAGCTTAGAGAGGGGTTCTGGAAACACCATATATTTT
CASSLERGSGNTIYF
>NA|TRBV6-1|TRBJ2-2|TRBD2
TGTGCCAGCAGTGAAACCCTAGCGGGGGACACCGGGGAGCTGTTTTTT
CASSETLAGDTGELFF
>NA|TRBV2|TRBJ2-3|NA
TGTGCCAGCAGTTCCTCGCCGACAGATACGCAGTATTTT
CASSSSPTDTQYF